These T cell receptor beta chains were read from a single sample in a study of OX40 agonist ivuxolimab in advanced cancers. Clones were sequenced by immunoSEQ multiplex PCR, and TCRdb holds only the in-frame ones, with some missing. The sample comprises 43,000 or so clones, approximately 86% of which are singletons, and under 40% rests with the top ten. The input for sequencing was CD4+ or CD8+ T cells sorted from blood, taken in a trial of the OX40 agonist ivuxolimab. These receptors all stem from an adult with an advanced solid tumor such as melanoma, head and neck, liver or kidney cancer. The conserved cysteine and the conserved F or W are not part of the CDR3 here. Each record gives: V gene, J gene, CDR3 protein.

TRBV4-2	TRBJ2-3	ASSQDSYSGTTDTQY
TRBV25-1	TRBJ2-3	ASRKRGGPPDTQY
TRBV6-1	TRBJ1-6	ASSAPTVSSYNSPLH
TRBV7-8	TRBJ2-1	ASSILLAEQF
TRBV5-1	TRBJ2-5	ASSLALGKETQY
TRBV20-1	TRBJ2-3	SATGTDTQY
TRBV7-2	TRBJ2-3	ASSLVAALGDTQY
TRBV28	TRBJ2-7	ASSNPGQGYEQY
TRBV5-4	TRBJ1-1	ASSPRLRADTEAF
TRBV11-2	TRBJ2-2	ASSFAGPNTGELF
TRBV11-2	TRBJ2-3	ASSSITDTQY
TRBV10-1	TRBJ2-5	ASSATPSRGTQY
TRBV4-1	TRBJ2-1	ASSQAGGVEQF
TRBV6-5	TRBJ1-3	ASSTGSGNTIY
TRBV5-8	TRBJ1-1	ASSRAVSNTEAF
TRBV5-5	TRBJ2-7	ASSPGRSKDEQY
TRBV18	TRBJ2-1	ASSPPSSSYNEQF
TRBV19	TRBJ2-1	ASSIYTTGVNEQF
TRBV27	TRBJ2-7	ASSLTWTATYEQY
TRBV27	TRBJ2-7	ASSFGLAGAYEQY
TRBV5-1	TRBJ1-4	ASSPLDRFATNEKLF
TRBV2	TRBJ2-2	ASSQGTEYTGELF
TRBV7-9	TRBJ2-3	AVSLGGGTDTQY
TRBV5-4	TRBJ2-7	ASSLGSDYEQY
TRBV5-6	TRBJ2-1	ASRTGTGAFPSYNEQF
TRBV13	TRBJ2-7	ASSYGGTGPYEQY
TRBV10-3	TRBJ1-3	AISGTDSSGNTIY
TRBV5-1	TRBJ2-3	ASKETLSLDTQY
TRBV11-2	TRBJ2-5	ASSTLRDTH